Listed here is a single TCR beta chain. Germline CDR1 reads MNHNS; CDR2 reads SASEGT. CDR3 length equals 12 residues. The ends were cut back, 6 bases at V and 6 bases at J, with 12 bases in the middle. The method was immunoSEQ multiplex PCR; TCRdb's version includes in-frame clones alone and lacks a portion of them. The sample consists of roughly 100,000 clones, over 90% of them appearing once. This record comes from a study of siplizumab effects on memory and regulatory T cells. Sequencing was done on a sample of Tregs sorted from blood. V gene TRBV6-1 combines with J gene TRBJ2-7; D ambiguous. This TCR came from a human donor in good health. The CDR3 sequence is CASSHGPGEQYF. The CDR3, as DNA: TGTGCCAGCAGCCACGGTCCAGGCGAGCAGTACTTC.